One sample yielded the 20 T cell receptor beta chains listed below, sequenced in a study of cytomegalovirus exposure and HLA in healthy donors. With 60 Vbeta and 13 Jbeta primers, the PCR was carried out. Libraries were prepared by immunoSEQ multiplex PCR; TCRdb keeps only in-frame clonotypes and omits some of them. The sample lists fewer than 110,000 clones, around 74% occurring once. Sequenced material: PBMCs. Every receptor here comes from a woman aged 40 to 50 in good health and CMV-seropositive.

The CDR3 here is CASSSGGQFNYGYTF. CDR3 DNA: TGTGCCAGCAGCTCAGGGGGGCAGTTTAACTATGGCTACACCTTC. The J gene is TRBJ1-2, the V gene TRBV5-4; 7 nucleotides align to TRBD1. Germline V gene sequence: CDR1 SGHNT, CDR2 YYREEE (reference sequence). Losses at the gene ends were 3 bases for V and 1 base for J; bases not matched to a gene: 6. CDR3 length: 15 amino acids.

The chain carries TRBV19 and TRBJ1-5, with a possible D match to TRBD1 (5 bases). Deletions cut 7 bases from V and 2 bases from J, with 15 bases between. The CDR3 runs to 15 residues. CDR1 is LNHDA, CDR2 SQIVND, per germline (reference sequence). CDR3 sequence reads: CASTEGGGGNQPQHF. CDR3 DNA sequence: TGTGCCAGTACGGAGGGCGGGGGGGGCAATCAGCCCCAGCATTTT.

The gene calls are TRBV29-1 and TRBJ2-1, with D maybe TRBD2 (5 bases). Germline V gene sequence: CDR1 SQVTM, CDR2 ANQGSEA. The CDR3 runs to 12 residues. V lost 4 bases, J lost 9 bases, and 13 bases lay in between. This CDR3 reads CSVGPGLGEQFF. For the CDR3, the DNA is TGCAGCGTTGGCCCGGGATTAGGTGAGCAGTTCTTC.

V and J are TRBV4-1 and TRBJ1-4; maybe TRBD1 (5 bases). The V and J ends lost 7 bases and 2 bases respectively, with 11 bases between them. CDR1 and CDR2 (germline): MGHRA, YSYEKL. The CDR3 has 14 amino acids. The CDR3 is CASTIPGTNEKLFF. CDR3 nucleotides: TGCGCCAGCACCATTCCAGGGACTAATGAAAAACTGTTTTTT.

The chain combines TRBV5-6 with TRBJ2-3; tentatively, D is TRBD2 (6 bases). The CDR3 spans 16 residues. Germline V gene data show CDR1 as SGHDT and CDR2 as YYEEEE. V was trimmed by 4 bases and J by 2 bases, leaving 17 bases between them. CDR3 amino acids: CASSPGLDGATDTQYF. The DNA for the CDR3 is TGTGCCAGCAGCCCGGGACTCGACGGGGCCACAGATACGCAGTATTTT.

The sample holds a few counts of this clone. This chain joins TRBV19 and TRBJ2-3; 7 positions agree with TRBD2. CDR3 length equals 13 residues. Germline V gene lookup returns CDR1 LNHDA and CDR2 SQIVND (reference sequence). The V segment lost 9 bases and the J segment 1 base; nucleotides outside the gene matches: 4. CDR3 sequence: CASRLAGTDTQYF. In nucleotides, the CDR3 is TGTGCCAGCCGACTAGCAGGCACAGATACGCAGTATTTT.

This chain uses TRBV4-2 with TRBJ2-7, with D uncertain. The CDR3 spans 13 residues. Trimming removed 0 bases at V and 6 bases at J, with 9 bases between. CDR1 LGHNA and CDR2 YNFKEQ come from the germline V gene. The CDR3 protein is CASSQDQSREQYF. For the CDR3, the DNA is TGTGCCAGCAGCCAAGATCAAAGCCGCGAGCAGTACTTC.

This sequence joins TRBV19 and TRBJ2-7; TRBD1 is a possible D gene (6 bases). Germline lookup yields CDR1 LNHDA and CDR2 SQIVND (reference sequence). V dropped 6 bases and J dropped 6 bases, with 18 bases sitting between them. The CDR3 spans 14 residues. The CDR3 reads CASRQQGTSGEQYF. CDR3 DNA: TGTGCCAGTAGGCAACAGGGAACCTCCGGCGAGCAGTACTTC.

For this clone: The germline gene is not matched at one end of the junction; a read error may be the cause. The chain couples TRBV5-4 to TRBJ2-7; 8 bases are shared with TRBD2. This CDR3 is 16 amino acids long. Germline CDR1 SGHNT, CDR2 YYREEE (reference sequence). CDR3 in DNA: TGTGCCAGCAGTTTGGGGGCTGCGGGGGGATCCTACGAGCAGTACTTC. Translation gives CASSLGAAGGSYEQYF.

The chain has TRBV7-6 and TRBJ2-7, with D uncertain. CDR3 length equals 15 residues. The germline V gene has CDR1 SGHVS and CDR2 FNYEAQ. The germline V and J ends were trimmed by 0 bases and 1 base, with 10 bases remaining between them. The CDR3 sequence is CASSLAHGGSYEQYF. The CDR3 coding sequence is TGTGCCAGCAGCTTAGCTCATGGCGGTTCCTACGAGCAGTACTTC.

This clone occurred a few times. This sequence joins TRBV5-1 and TRBJ2-3, with D possibly being TRBD2 (6 bases). V dropped 0 bases and J dropped 1 base, with 12 bases sitting between them. CDR3 length: 16 amino acids. CDR1 and CDR2 (germline): SGHRS, YFSETQ. The CDR3 here is CASSLGTGEGTDTQYF. The CDR3 region has the DNA TGCGCCAGCAGCTTGGGGACGGGAGAGGGCACAGATACGCAGTATTTT. Full variable domain (missing parts from reference TRBV5-1 and TRBJ2-3): KAGVTQTPRYLIKTRGQQVTLSCSPISGHRSVSWYQQTPGQGLQFLFEYFSETQRNKGNFPGRFSGRQFSNSRSEMNVSTLELGDSALYLCASSLGTGEGTDTQYFGPGTRLTVL.

The rearrangement joins TRBV2 to TRBJ1-2, with D possibly TRBD1 on 6 matching bases. Trimming left V 2 bases short and J 4 bases short, with 11 bases between. The V gene's germline CDR1 is SNHLY and CDR2 FYNNEI. The CDR3 has 14 amino acids. The chain's CDR3 is CASSERGILYGYTF. The CDR3 DNA reads as TGTGCCAGCAGTGAAAGGGGGATCCTCTATGGCTACACCTTC.

The chain uses TRBV7-9 and TRBJ2-5; 7 positions match TRBD1. Germline-derived CDR1 and CDR2 are SEHNR and FQNEAQ (reference sequence). V was pared by 4 bases and J by 2 bases, with 7 bases of the junction left unmatched. The CDR3 extends over 15 amino acids. CDR3 coding DNA: TGTGCCAGCAGCTATAGGGACAGCCAACAAGAGACCCAGTACTTC. Residues: CASSYRDSQQETQYF.

This chain joins TRBV4-2 and TRBJ1-4; 9 bases match TRBD1. Germline V gene lookup returns CDR1 LGHNA and CDR2 YNFKEQ. Trimming at V came to 9 bases and at J to 2 bases, leaving 13 bases not matched to a gene. The CDR3 sequence is 17 residues long. The CDR3 DNA reads TGTGCCAGTATGGCCGGGGGACAGGGACTTACTAATGAAAAACTGTTTTTT. The encoded protein is CASMAGGQGLTNEKLFF.

In DNA form, the CDR3 reads TGTGCCAGCACCATAACTCAGGGGGCTTATGGCTACACCTTC. Encoded protein: CASTITQGAYGYTF. This chain links TRBV6-5 with TRBJ1-2, with 8 bases matching TRBD1. Trimming cost V 7 bases and J 5 bases; bases outside gene matches: 9. CDR1 is MNHEY and CDR2 is SVGAGI in the germline V gene. CDR3 length: 14 residues.

Here the CDR3 reads CASSLGQGDSPLHF. The CDR3, as DNA: TGTGCCAGCTCACTCGGACAGGGGGATTCACCCCTCCACTTT. The V call is TRBV18, the J call TRBJ1-6, with 10 bases matching TRBD1. The V and J ends lost 4 bases and 8 bases, in that order; junction bases with no gene match: 2. Germline V gives CDR1 KGHSH, CDR2 LQKENI. This CDR3 has 14 residues.

This clone was detected only a few times. The chain couples TRBV7-2 to TRBJ1-3; a weak D match, TRBD1 (5 bases). CDR1 and CDR2 from the germline V gene are SGHTA and FQGNSA. The CDR3 is made up of 16 amino acids. Trimming removed 1 base at V and 4 bases at J, with 14 bases between. As DNA, the CDR3 is TGTGCCAGCAGCTTAGTTGGAACCCCAGGGGGAAACACCATATATTTT. Residues: CASSLVGTPGGNTIYF. Full variable domain (outside the CDR3, taken from reference TRBV7-2 and TRBJ1-3): GAGVSQSPSNKVTEKGKDVELRCDPISGHTALYWYRQSLGQGLEFLIYFQGNSAPDKSGLPSDRFSAERTGGSVSTLTIQRTQQEDSAVYLCASSLVGTPGGNTIYFGEGSWLTVV.

The chain uses TRBV6-6 and TRBJ1-1; D call uncertain. Germline V gene sequence: CDR1 MNHNY, CDR2 SVGAGI (reference sequence). The CDR3 covers 14 residues. Trimming took 2 bases from V and 1 from J, leaving 8 bases between them. CDR3 nucleotide sequence: TGTGCCAGCAGTTACGGGCGGGGGAACACTGAAGCTTTCTTT. Translated, it gives CASSYGRGNTEAFF.

In DNA, the CDR3 is TGTGCCAGTAGTATGGGGACTTTACAGCCCCAGCATTTT. Translating gives CASSMGTLQPQHF. The rearrangement uses TRBV19 and TRBJ1-5, with D perhaps TRBD1 (5 bases). Germline V gene data show CDR1 as LNHDA and CDR2 as SQIVND (reference sequence). V lost 3 bases and J 7 bases, leaving 10 bases between the germline ends. The CDR3 loop spans 13 amino acids.

V gene TRBV6-5 combines with J gene TRBJ1-1; D is unclear. The CDR3 runs to 13 residues. The V gene's germline CDR1 is MNHEY and CDR2 SVGAGI. Trimming stripped 4 bases from V and 4 bases from J, with 10 bases between. In DNA form, the CDR3 reads TGTGCCAGCAGTTTCAATACGCGCACTGAAGCTTTCTTT. It specifies CASSFNTRTEAFF.